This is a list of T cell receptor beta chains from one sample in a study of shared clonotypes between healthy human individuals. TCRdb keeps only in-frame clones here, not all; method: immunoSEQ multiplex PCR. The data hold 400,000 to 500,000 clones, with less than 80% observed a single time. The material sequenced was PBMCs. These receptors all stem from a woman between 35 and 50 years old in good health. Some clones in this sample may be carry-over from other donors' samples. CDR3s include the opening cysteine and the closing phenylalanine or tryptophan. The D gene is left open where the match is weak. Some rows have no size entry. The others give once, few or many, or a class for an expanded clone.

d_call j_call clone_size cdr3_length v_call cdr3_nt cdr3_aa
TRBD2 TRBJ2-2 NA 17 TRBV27 TGTGCCAGCTGCCTTCACGGGGCAGCGGGAGGTACCGGGGAGCTGTTTTTT CASCLHGAAGGTGELFF
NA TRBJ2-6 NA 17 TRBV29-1 TGCAGCGTCTCGACCGGGTTCGAACGCTCTGGGGCCAACGTCCTGACTTTC CSVSTGFERSGANVLTF
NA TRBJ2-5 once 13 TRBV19 TGTGCCAGTAGTGAGGGACGGAAAGAGACCCAGTACTTC CASSEGRKETQYF
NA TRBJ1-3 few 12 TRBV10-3 TGTGCCATCAGTGAGTCGCGAAACACCATATATTTT CAISESRNTIYF
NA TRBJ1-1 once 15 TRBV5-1 TGCGCCAGCAGCTTGCAGGGGTCCTTGAACACTGAAGCTTTCTTT CASSLQGSLNTEAFF
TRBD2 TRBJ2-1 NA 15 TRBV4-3 TGCGCCAGCAGCCGAACTAGCGGGAGGGCCAGTGAGCAGTTCTTC CASSRTSGRASEQFF
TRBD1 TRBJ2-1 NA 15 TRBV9 TGTGCCAGCAGCGTAACGGGACAGCTATACAATGAGCAGTTCTTC CASSVTGQLYNEQFF
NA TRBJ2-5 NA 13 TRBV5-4 TGTGCCAGCAGCTTGGGGGGACAAGAGACCCAGTACTTC CASSLGGQETQYF
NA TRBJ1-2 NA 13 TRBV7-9 TGTGCCAGCAGCTTACTACAGGGCTATGGCTACACCTTC CASSLLQGYGYTF
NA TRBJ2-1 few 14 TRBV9 TGTGCCAGCAGCGTAGCTACCGAGCGGACTGAGCAGTTCTTC CASSVATERTEQFF
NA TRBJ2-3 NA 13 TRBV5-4 TGTGCCAGCAGCTTCAACGATGGACGTTCGCAGTATTTT CASSFNDGRSQYF
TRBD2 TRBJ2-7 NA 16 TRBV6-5 TGTGCCAGCAGTTCCCCCCCGGAGCGGGAGACCCCTCGGCAGTACTTC CASSSPPERETPRQYF
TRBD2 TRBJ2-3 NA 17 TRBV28 TGTGCCAGCAGTCCCCCCACTAGCGGTCCCAGCACAGATACGCAGTATTTT CASSPPTSGPSTDTQYF
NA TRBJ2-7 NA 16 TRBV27 TGTGCCAGCAGTCGCGCCAGGGCATGGGAGACCTACGAGCAGTACTTC CASSRARAWETYEQYF
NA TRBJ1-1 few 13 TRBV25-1 TGTGCCAGCACCCCCCTGGGGGCAGGTGAAGCTTTCTTT CASTPLGAGEAFF
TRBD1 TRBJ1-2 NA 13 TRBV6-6 TGTGCCAGCAGTTTACCGTCAGGGGGAGGCTACACCTTC CASSLPSGGGYTF
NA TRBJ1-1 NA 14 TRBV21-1 TGTGCCAGCAGTTCCTACACAATTCGCACTGAAGCTTTCTTT CASSSYTIRTEAFF
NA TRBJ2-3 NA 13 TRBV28 TGTGCCAGCAGTTTGACAGCCCCAGATACGCAGTATTTT CASSLTAPDTQYF
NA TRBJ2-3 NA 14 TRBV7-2 TGTGCCAGCAGCCTCAACGGGGAGGCTGATACGCAGTATTTT CASSLNGEADTQYF
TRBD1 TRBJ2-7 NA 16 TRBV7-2 TGTGCCAGCAGCTCTCCGGTCCGGGACAGGGGCTACGAGCAGTACTTC CASSSPVRDRGYEQYF
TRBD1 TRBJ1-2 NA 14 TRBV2 TGTGCCAGCAGGGGACAGTTTAGGAGCTATGGCTACACCTTC CASRGQFRSYGYTF
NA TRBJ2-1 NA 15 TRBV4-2 TGTGCCAGCAGCGACACTAGCTTGGTCTACAATGAGCAGTTCTTC CASSDTSLVYNEQFF
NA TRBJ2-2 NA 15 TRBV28 TGTGCCAGCATCACCCGGATCGGCGCGGGCGGGGAGCTGTTTTTT CASITRIGAGGELFF
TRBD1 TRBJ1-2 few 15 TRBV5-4 TGTGCCAGCAGCTTGGCGGCAGGGGGCGACTATGGCTACACCTTC CASSLAAGGDYGYTF
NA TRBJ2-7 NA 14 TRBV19 TGTGCCAGTCGGTCCAGTTTTAGCTCCTACGAGCAGTACTTC CASRSSFSSYEQYF
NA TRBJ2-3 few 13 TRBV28 TGTGCCAGCAGTCTCGGAGCCCGCGGTACGCAGTATTTT CASSLGARGTQYF
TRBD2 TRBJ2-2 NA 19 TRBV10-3 TGTCCGCCATCAGGTTACACTAGCGGGAGGGATGAACCTACCGGGGAGCTGTTTTTT CPPSGYTSGRDEPTGELFF
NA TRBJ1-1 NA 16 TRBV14 TGTGCCAGCAGCCAAGATCGAGGGGGGCTAAGTACTGAAGCTTTCTTT CASSQDRGGLSTEAFF
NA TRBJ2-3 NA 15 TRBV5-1 TGCGCCAGCAGCCAGGGACGGACAAGCACAGATACGCAGTATTTT CASSQGRTSTDTQYF